The rows below give T cell receptor beta chains drawn from one sample of a study of CD4 T cells in relation to SARS-CoV-2 and coronaviruses. Profiling relied on immunoSEQ multiplex PCR, and the TCRdb table lists in-frame clones only, not all of them. The sample lists some 64,000 clones, about 94% occurring once. Material for sequencing was naive CD4+ T cells from PBMCs. All receptors derive from a human donor in good health. The CDR3 runs from the conserved cysteine through the conserved F or W. A D gene is named only where the DNA matches it firmly. Clone size is stated in some rows and not others, as once, few, many or a class when expanded.

TRBJ2-5 | . | . | TRBV30 | TGTGCCTGGAGTGAGACTCAGGCTCAGACCCAGTACTTC | CAWSETQAQTQYF
TRBJ2-1 | once | . | TRBV28 | TGTGCCAGCAACCAAAGGACTGCTTATTCCTACAATGAGCAGTTCTTC | CASNQRTAYSYNEQFF
TRBJ1-4 | . | TRBD1 | TRBV18 | TGTGCCAGCTCACACCGGGACAGGGCCACCTCTAATGAAAAACTGTTTTTT | CASSHRDRATSNEKLFF
TRBJ1-4 | . | . | TRBV3-1/TRBV3-2 | TGTGCCAGCAGCCAGGGTGAATTTGAAAAACTGTTTTTT | CASSQGEFEKLFF
TRBJ1-3 | . | . | TRBV11-3 | TGTGCCAGCAGCTTAAACGGGGCCTCTGGAAACACCATATATTTT | CASSLNGASGNTIYF
TRBJ2-1 | . | . | TRBV20-1 | TGCAGTGCTAGTCATCACCGACAGACCCTATACAATGAGCAGTTCTTC | CSASHHRQTLYNEQFF
TRBJ1-6 | . | . | TRBV7-9 | TGTGCCAGCAGCTTACGGACAGATAATTCACCCCTCCACTTT | CASSLRTDNSPLHF
TRBJ2-7 | . | TRBD2 | TRBV5-4 | TGTGCCAGCAGCACAGGGACTAGCGGGAGTTCCTACGAGCAGTACTTC | CASSTGTSGSSYEQYF
TRBJ1-1 | . | . | TRBV6-1 | TGTGCCAGCAGTTTACGGACTGGGAACACTGAAGCTTTCTTT | CASSLRTGNTEAFF
TRBJ2-3 | . | TRBD1 | TRBV6-2/TRBV6-3 | TGTGCCAGCAGCACAGGGGGCTCGGCAGATACGCAGTATTTT | CASSTGGSADTQYF
TRBJ2-1 | . | . | TRBV5-1 | TGCGCCAGCAGCATTATCGAACACCCTAGCTCCTACAATGAGCAGTTCTTC | CASSIIEHPSSYNEQFF
TRBJ2-1 | . | . | TRBV6-1 | TGTGCCGCCGGGGGCGGGAGCTCCTACAATGAGCAGTTCTTC | CAAGGGSSYNEQFF
TRBJ1-6 | . | . | TRBV18 | TGTGCCAGCTCAGCAGGGGAGAATTCACCCCTCCACTTT | CASSAGENSPLHF
TRBJ2-2 | . | TRBD2 | TRBV9 | TGTGCCAGCAGCGCCCAGGATATGGCGGGAGCAAGAACCGGGGAGCTGTTTTTT | CASSAQDMAGARTGELFF
TRBJ2-2 | . | . | TRBV10-2 | TGCGCCAGCAGTGAATTGGGGGGAGCCGGGGAGCTGTTTTTT | CASSELGGAGELFF
TRBJ2-7 | . | . | TRBV28 | TGTGCCAGCGTCGGACCTAACTCCTACGAGCAGTACTTC | CASVGPNSYEQYF
TRBJ2-1 | . | TRBD2 | TRBV30 | TGTGCCTGGGCCCCGGGACTAGCGGGAGGGCCCTCCTACAATGAGCAGTTCTTC | CAWAPGLAGGPSYNEQFF
TRBJ2-1 | . | . | TRBV12-3/TRBV12-4 | TGTGCCAGCAGGAGGGAGGCTGAGCAGTTCTTC | CASRREAEQFF
TRBJ2-6 | . | . | TRBV19 | TGTGCCAGTCTTTCGAGGGCTGGGGCCAACGTCCTGACTTTC | CASLSRAGANVLTF
TRBJ2-7 | . | . | TRBV5-1 | TGCGCCAGCAGCTTGGCCAGTGGGGGGATCGAAAACGAGCAGTACTTC | CASSLASGGIENEQYF
TRBJ2-1 | . | TRBD2 | TRBV28 | TGTGCCAGCAGTTTCGCGCGGGGCGGGGGGGAGCAGTTCTTC | CASSFARGGGEQFF
TRBJ2-3 | . | . | TRBV18 | TGTGCCAGCTCACCTGCCCGTAACAGGGTGTCGGGATGGAGCACAGATACGCAGTATTTT | CASSPARNRVSGWSTDTQYF
TRBJ2-1 | . | TRBD1 | TRBV29-1 | TGCAGCGTTGGGGGGGACAGGGTTCGTGGCAATGAGCAGTTCTTC | CSVGGDRVRGNEQFF
TRBJ2-2 | . | TRBD2 | TRBV7-3 | TGTGCCAGCAGCTTAACCGGGAGGGCTGGGGGGGAGCTGTTTTTT | CASSLTGRAGGELFF
TRBJ2-1 | . | TRBD1 | TRBV5-1 | TGCGCCAGCAGAAGGACAGGGAACTACAATGAGCAGTTCTTC | CASRRTGNYNEQFF
TRBJ1-2 | . | . | TRBV5-6 | TGTGCCAGCAGCTTGGATCCATCCTATGGCTACACCTTC | CASSLDPSYGYTF
TRBJ2-5 | . | . | TRBV5-1 | TGCGCCAGCAGCTTGAGGTCGGAGACCCAGTACTTC | CASSLRSETQYF
TRBJ2-2 | . | . | TRBV5-8 | TGTGCCAGCAGCTTGGTACAGGGTAGGAACACCGGGGAGCTGTTTTTT | CASSLVQGRNTGELFF
TRBJ2-2 | . | TRBD2 | TRBV6-6 | TGTGCCAGCAGCAGTAATCTTGGACTAGCGGGAGGGCCGTGGGGTACCGGGGAGCTGTTTTTT | CASSSNLGLAGGPWGTGELFF
TRBJ1-1 | . | TRBD1 | TRBV6-1 | TGTGCCAGCAGTGAACTAACCTTCACATCCGGGACAGGGGTCGGCCTACGGGGCACTGAAGCTTTCTTT | CASSELTFTSGTGVGLRGTEAFF
TRBJ1-3 | . | . | TRBV7-9 | TGTGCCAGCAGCTCAAGGGACGGAAACACCATATATTTT | CASSSRDGNTIYF
TRBJ1-2 | . | . | TRBV28 | TGTGCCAGCAGGGGCGGGGAGATTAGTGGCTACACCTTC | CASRGGEISGYTF
TRBJ1-1 | . | TRBD1 | TRBV5-6 | TGTGCCAGCAGCTTGCTTGGACAGGGGGCCGGCACTGAAGCTTTCTTT | CASSLLGQGAGTEAFF
TRBJ1-5 | . | . | TRBV19 | TGTGCCAGTAGTTCGGGGAGTGGTGCCAGGCATTTT | CASSSGSGARHF
TRBJ2-7 | . | . | TRBV28 | TGTGCCAGCAGCCATTATGCGGGGCGGAGGAGCTCCTACGAGCAGTACTTC | CASSHYAGRRSSYEQYF
TRBJ1-4 | . | TRBD1 | TRBV25-1 | TGTGCCAGCAGTGTGACAGGGTCGCAAGAAAAACTGTTTTTT | CASSVTGSQEKLFF
TRBJ2-5 | . | TRBD1 | TRBV10-1 | TGCGCCAGCAGTGGACAGGGCACCGCAGAGACCCAGTACTTC | CASSGQGTAETQYF
TRBJ2-1 | . | . | TRBV5-1 | TGCGCCAGCAGCTTGATGATTCCAGGGCACAATGAGCAGTTCTTC | CASSLMIPGHNEQFF
TRBJ1-1 | . | . | TRBV10-3 | TGTGCCATCAGTGAGTCCGGAGGGGCTGGTGAAGCTTTCTTT | CAISESGGAGEAFF
TRBJ2-5 | . | . | TRBV5-1 | TGCGCCAGCAGCTCCGGACAAGCGTTGTCGGAGACCCAGTACTTC | CASSSGQALSETQYF
TRBJ1-4 | . | TRBD1 | TRBV28 | TGTGCCAGCAGTCCCAGGGGGCTTACTAATGAAAAACTGTTTTTT | CASSPRGLTNEKLFF
TRBJ2-3 | few | . | TRBV7-8 | TGTGCCAGCAGCTTAGCGGCTAGCGTCGGCTACACAGATACGCAGTATTTT | CASSLAASVGYTDTQYF
TRBJ1-1 | . | . | TRBV28 | TGTGCCAGCAGTTTTGAACGGATCTCTGAAGCTTTCTTT | CASSFERISEAFF
TRBJ2-2 | . | . | TRBV28 | TGTGCCAGCAGGCACGGGAGATCGAACACCGGGGAGCTGTTTTTT | CASRHGRSNTGELFF
TRBJ1-2 | . | TRBD1 | TRBV28 | TGTGCCAGCAGTTTAAACAGGGGCAGCTATGGCTACACCTTC | CASSLNRGSYGYTF
TRBJ2-1 | . | TRBD2 | TRBV14 | TGTGCCAGCAGCCCCTCTAGCGGGAGACTTCTACGGGAGCAGTTCTTC | CASSPSSGRLLREQFF
TRBJ2-7 | few | TRBD2 | TRBV5-1 | TGCGCCAGCAGCTTTCTGAGCGGGAGCTCCTACGAGCAGTACTTC | CASSFLSGSSYEQYF
TRBJ1-4 | . | TRBD1 | TRBV4-2 | TGTGCCAGCAGCCAAGGTAGGGGGCCGACTAATGAAAAACTGTTTTTT | CASSQGRGPTNEKLFF
TRBJ1-2 | . | . | TRBV28 | TGTGCCAGTTTCACTCTACCTGGGGCCAATGGCTACACCTTC | CASFTLPGANGYTF
TRBJ2-5 | . | TRBD2 | TRBV28 | TGTGCCAGCAGTTCAGGTGGTAGCGGGATGGAGACCCAGTACTTC | CASSSGGSGMETQYF
TRBJ2-5 | . | TRBD2 | TRBV3-1/TRBV3-2 | TGTGCCAGCAGCCCCCGGGACTACTTAGAGACCCAGTACTTC | CASSPRDYLETQYF
TRBJ1-6 | . | . | TRBV27 | TGTGCCAGCAGTCAAACCAGGGACCCTATTTTTAATTCACCCCTCCACTTT | CASSQTRDPIFNSPLHF
TRBJ2-5 | . | . | TRBV27 | TGTGCCAGCAAGTTGTCTGAGTCTTTGGGGACAAACAGGGATGGGTCCCAAGAGACCCAGTACTTC | CASKLSESLGTNRDGSQETQYF
TRBJ2-1 | once | TRBD1 | TRBV5-1 | TGCGCCAGCAGCTCGGACAGGGACTTCTGGTACAATGAGCAGTTCTTC | CASSSDRDFWYNEQFF
TRBJ2-1 | . | TRBD1 | TRBV28 | TGTGCCAGCAGCCAAGGGGGCCAGAATGAGCAGTTCTTC | CASSQGGQNEQFF
TRBJ1-1 | . | TRBD1 | TRBV24-1 | TGTGCCACCAGTGATTTGCGGACAGGAGGGGCTTTCTTT | CATSDLRTGGAFF
TRBJ2-7 | . | . | TRBV11-2 | TGTGCCAGCAGCTCCAAGACCAGACAGGTCGAGCAGTACTTC | CASSSKTRQVEQYF
TRBJ2-1 | . | TRBD2 | TRBV19 | TGTGCCAGTAGTACACGAGGGCCTGGGCTAGCGGGAGGGCAGTCCTACAATGAGCAGTTCTTC | CASSTRGPGLAGGQSYNEQFF
TRBJ2-7 | . | . | TRBV28 | TGTGCCAGCAGTTCCGGGACTCCCATCTACGAGCAGTACTTC | CASSSGTPIYEQYF